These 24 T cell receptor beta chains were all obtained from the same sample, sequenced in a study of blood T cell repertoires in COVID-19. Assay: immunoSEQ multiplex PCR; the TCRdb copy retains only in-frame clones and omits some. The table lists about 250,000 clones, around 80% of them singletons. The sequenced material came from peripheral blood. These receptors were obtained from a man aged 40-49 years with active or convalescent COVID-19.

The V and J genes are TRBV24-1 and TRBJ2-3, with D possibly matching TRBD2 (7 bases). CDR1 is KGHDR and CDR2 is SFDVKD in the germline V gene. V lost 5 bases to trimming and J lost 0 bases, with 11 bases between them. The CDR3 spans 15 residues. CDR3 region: CATSGAGASTDTQYF. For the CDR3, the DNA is TGTGCCACCAGTGGTGCGGGGGCTAGCACAGATACGCAGTATTTT.

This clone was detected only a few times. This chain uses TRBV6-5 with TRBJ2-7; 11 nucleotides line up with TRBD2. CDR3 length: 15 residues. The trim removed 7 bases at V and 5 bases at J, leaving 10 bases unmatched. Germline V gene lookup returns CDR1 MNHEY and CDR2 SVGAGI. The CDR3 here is CASTHSSGRTDEQYF. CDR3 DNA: TGTGCCAGCACCCATTCTAGCGGGAGGACCGACGAGCAGTACTTC.

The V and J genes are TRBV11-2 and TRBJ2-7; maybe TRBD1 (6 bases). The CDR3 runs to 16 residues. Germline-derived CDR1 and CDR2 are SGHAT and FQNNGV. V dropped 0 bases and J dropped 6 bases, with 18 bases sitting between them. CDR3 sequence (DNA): TGTGCCAGCAGCTTAGAATCGGGGTTAGGGGGATCCGAGCAGTACTTC. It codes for CASSLESGLGGSEQYF. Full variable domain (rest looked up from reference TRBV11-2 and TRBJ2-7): EAGVAQSPRYKIIEKRQSVAFWCNPISGHATLYWYQQILGQGPKLLIQFQNNGVVDDSQLPKDRFSAERLKGVDSTLKIQPAKLEDSAVYLCASSLESGLGGSEQYFGPGTRLTVT.

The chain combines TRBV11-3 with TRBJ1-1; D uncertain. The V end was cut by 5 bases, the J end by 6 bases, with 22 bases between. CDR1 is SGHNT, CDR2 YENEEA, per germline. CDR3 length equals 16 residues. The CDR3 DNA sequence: TGTGCCAGCAGCCCTGGTGATCGGGTGGTGGTCGCTGAAGCTTTCTTT. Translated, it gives CASSPGDRVVVAEAFF.

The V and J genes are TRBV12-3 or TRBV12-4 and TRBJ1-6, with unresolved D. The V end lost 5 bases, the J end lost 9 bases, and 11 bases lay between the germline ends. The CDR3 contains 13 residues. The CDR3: CASSPSRASPLHF. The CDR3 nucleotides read TGTGCCAGCAGTCCTTCGAGGGCTTCACCCCTCCACTTT.

As DNA, the CDR3 is TGTGCCAGCAGCGTAGGGCAGAGCACAGATACGCAGTATTTT. Its protein product is CASSVGQSTDTQYF. This chain uses TRBV9 with TRBJ2-3; the D is unclear. V shed 0 bases and J shed 0 bases, with 5 bases lying between them. CDR1 and CDR2 (germline): SGDLS, YYNGEE. The CDR3 runs 14 residues. The full variable domain, with the rest looked up from reference TRBV9 and TRBJ2-3, is DSGVTQTPKHLITATGQRVTLRCSPRSGDLSVYWYQQSLDQGLQFLIQYYNGEERAKGNILERFSAQQFPDLHSELNLSSLELGDSALYFCASSVGQSTDTQYFGPGTRLTVL.

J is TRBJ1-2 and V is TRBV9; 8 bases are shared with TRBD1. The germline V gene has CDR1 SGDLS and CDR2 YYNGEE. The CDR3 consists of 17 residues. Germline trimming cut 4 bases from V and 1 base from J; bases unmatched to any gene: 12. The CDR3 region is CASSPQSTGDNNYGYTF. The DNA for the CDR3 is TGTGCCAGCAGCCCGCAGTCGACAGGGGACAATAACTATGGCTACACCTTC.

As DNA, the CDR3 is TGTGCCAGCAGCCCCGACAGGGTGTCCGATACGCAGTATTTT. This encodes CASSPDRVSDTQYF. This chain joins TRBV7-3 and TRBJ2-3; TRBD1 agrees at 7 bases. J gave up 6 bases and V 5 bases, and 8 bases lay outside the gene matches. The germline V gene has CDR1 SGHTA and CDR2 FQGTGA. CDR3 length equals 14 residues.

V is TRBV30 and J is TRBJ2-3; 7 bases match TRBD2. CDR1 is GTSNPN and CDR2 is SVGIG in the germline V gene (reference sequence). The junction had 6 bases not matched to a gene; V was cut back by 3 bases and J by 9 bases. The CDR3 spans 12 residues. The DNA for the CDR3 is TGTGCCTGGAGCGTGACTAGCTTAACGCAGTATTTT. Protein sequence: CAWSVTSLTQYF.

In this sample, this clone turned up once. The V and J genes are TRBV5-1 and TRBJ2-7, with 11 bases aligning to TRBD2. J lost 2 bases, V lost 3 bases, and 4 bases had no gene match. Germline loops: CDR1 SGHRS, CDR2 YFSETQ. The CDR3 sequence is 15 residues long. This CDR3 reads CASSYSGLAAYEQYF. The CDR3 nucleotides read TGCGCCAGCAGCTACTCGGGACTAGCGGCCTACGAGCAGTACTTC.

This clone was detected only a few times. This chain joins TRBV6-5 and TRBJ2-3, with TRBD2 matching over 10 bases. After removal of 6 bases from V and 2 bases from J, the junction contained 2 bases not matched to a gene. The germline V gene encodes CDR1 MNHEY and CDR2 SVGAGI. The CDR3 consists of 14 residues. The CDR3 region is CASRTSGNTDTQYF. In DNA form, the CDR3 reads TGTGCCAGCAGAACTAGCGGGAACACAGATACGCAGTATTTT.

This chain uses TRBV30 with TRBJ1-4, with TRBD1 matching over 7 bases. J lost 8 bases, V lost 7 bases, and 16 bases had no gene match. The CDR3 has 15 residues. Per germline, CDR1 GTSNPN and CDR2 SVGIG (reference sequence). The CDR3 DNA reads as TGTGCCTCCCGACAGGGAATACGGGAGCGGGAAAAACTGTTTTTT. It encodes CASRQGIREREKLFF.

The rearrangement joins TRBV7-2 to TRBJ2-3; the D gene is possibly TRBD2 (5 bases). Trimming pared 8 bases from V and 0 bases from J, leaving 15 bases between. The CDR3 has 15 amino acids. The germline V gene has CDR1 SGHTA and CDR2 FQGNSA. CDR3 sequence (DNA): TGTGCCAGCGTAGCGTATCGGGGTAGCACAGATACGCAGTATTTT. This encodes CASVAYRGSTDTQYF.

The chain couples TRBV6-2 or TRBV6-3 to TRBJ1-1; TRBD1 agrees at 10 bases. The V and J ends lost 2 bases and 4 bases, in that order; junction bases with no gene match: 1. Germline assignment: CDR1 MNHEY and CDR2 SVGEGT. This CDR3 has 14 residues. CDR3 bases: TGTGCCAGCAGTTACGGGACAGGGGTCACTGAAGCTTTCTTT. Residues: CASSYGTGVTEAFF.

CDR3 DNA sequence: TGTGCCAGCAGCTTCTTAGCACGGGAGGGCCATGGTGAGCAGTTCTTC. Translated: CASSFLAREGHGEQFF. The gene calls are TRBV7-9 and TRBJ2-1; 8 bases fit TRBD2. The CDR3 contains 16 residues. CDR1 SEHNR and CDR2 FQNEAQ come from the germline V gene (reference sequence). The J segment lost 9 bases and the V segment lost 3 bases, leaving 13 bases of the junction unmatched.

The DNA of the CDR3 is TGTGCCAGCAGCCGAAAGGGTAGCGAACCCTCCTACAATGAGCAGTTCTTC. Encoded protein: CASSRKGSEPSYNEQFF. This chain connects TRBV11-3 to TRBJ2-1, with TRBD2 as a possible D gene (5 bases). V dropped 5 bases and J dropped 0 bases, with 17 bases sitting between them. This CDR3 is 17 amino acids long. The germline CDR1 and CDR2 sequences are SGHNT and YENEEA. Full variable domain (outside the CDR3, taken from reference TRBV11-3 and TRBJ2-1): EAGVVQSPRYKIIEKKQPVAFWCNPISGHNTLYWYLQNLGQGPELLIRYENEEAVDDSQLPKDRFSAERLKGVDSTLKIQPAELGDSAVYLCASSRKGSEPSYNEQFFGPGTRLTVL.

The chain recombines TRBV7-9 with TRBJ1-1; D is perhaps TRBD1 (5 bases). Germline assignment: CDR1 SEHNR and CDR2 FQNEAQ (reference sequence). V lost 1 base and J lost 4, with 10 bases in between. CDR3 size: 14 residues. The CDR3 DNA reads TGTGCCAGCAGCTTAGTATTCGGGGGCACTGAAGCTTTCTTT. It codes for CASSLVFGGTEAFF.

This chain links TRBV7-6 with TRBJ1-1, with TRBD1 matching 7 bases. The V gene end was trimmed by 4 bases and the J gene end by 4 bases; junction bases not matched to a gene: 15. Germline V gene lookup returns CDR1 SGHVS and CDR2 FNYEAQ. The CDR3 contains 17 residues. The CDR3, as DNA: TGTGCCAGCAGCTATACCATCGAGGGGGCCAGTTTCACTGAAGCTTTCTTT. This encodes CASSYTIEGASFTEAFF.

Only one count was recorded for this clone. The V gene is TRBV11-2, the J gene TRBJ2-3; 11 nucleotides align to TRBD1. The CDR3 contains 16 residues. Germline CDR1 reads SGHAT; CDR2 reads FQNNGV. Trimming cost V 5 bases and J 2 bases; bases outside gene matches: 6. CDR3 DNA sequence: TGTGCCAGCAGCCGGGGACAGGGGGTTTTCACAGATACGCAGTATTTT. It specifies CASSRGQGVFTDTQYF.

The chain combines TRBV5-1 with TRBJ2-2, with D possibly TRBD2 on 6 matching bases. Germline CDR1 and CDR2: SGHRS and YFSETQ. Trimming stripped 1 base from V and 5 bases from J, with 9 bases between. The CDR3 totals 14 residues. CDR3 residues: CASSLSGSTGELFF. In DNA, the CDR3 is TGCGCCAGCAGCTTGAGCGGGTCGACCGGGGAGCTGTTTTTT.

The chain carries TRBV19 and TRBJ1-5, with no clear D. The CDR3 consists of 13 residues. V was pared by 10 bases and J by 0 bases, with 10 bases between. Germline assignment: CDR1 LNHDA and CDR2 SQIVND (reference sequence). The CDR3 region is CATTDYSNQPQHF. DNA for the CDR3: TGTGCCACTACAGATTATAGCAATCAGCCCCAGCATTTT.

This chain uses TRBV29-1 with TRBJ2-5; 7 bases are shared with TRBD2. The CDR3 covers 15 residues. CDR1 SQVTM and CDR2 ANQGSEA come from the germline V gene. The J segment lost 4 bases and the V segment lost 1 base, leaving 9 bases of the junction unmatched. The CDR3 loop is CSVEVPRGSAETQYF. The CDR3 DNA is TGCAGCGTTGAAGTCCCCCGCGGGAGTGCAGAGACCCAGTACTTC.

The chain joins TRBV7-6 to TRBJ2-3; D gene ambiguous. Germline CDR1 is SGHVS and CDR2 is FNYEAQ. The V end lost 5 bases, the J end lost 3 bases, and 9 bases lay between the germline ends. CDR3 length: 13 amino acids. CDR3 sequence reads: CASSPQRTDTQYF. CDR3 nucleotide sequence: TGTGCCAGCAGCCCCCAGAGGACAGATACGCAGTATTTT.

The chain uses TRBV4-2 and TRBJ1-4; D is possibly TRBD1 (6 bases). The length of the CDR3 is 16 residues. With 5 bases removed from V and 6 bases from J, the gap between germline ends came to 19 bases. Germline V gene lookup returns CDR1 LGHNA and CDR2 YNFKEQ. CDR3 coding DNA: TGTGCCAGCAGCGGACCCTACAGGGAAGGATATGAAAAACTGTTTTTT. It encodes CASSGPYREGYEKLFF.